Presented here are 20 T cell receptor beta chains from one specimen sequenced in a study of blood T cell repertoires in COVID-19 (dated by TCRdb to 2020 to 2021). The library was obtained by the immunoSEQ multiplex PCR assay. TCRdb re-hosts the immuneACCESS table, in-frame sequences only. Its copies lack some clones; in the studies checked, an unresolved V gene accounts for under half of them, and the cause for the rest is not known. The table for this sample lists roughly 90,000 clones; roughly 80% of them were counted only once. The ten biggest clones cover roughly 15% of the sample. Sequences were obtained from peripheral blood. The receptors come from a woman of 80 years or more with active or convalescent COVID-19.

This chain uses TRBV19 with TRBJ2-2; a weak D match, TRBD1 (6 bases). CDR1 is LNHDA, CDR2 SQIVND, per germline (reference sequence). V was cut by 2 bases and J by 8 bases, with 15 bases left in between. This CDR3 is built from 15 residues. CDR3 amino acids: CASSIQGHLSGELFF. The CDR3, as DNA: TGTGCCAGTAGTATACAGGGACACTTGTCTGGGGAGCTGTTTTTT.

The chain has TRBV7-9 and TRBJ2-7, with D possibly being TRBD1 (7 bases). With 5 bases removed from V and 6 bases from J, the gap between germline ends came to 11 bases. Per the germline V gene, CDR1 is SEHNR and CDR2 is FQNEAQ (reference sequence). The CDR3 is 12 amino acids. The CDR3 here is CASSPQGGEQYF. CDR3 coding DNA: TGTGCCAGCAGCCCCCAGGGGGGCGAGCAGTACTTC. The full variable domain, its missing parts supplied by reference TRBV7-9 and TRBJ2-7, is DTGVSQNPRHKITKRGQNVTFRCDPISEHNRLYWYRQTLGQGPEFLTYFQNEAQLEKSRLLSDRFSAERPKGSFSTLEIQRTEQGDSAMYLCASSPQGGEQYFGPGTRLTVT.

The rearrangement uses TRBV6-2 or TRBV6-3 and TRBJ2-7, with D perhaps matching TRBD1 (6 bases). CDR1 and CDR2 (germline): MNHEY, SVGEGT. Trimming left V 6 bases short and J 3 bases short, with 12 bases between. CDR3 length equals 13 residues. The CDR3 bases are TGTGCCAGCAGCTGGACAGCTTTCTACGAGCAGTACTTC. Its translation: CASSWTAFYEQYF.

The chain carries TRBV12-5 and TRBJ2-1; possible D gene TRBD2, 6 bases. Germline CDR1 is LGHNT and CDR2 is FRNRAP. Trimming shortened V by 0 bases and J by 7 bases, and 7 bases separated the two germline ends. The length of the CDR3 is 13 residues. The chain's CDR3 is CASGLVGRNEQFF. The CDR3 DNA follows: TGTGCTAGTGGTTTGGTCGGGAGAAATGAGCAGTTCTTC.

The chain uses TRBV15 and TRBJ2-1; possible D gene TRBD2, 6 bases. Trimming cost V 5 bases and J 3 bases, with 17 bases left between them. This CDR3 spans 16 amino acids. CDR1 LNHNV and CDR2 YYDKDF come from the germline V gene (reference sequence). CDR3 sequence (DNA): TGTGCCACCAGCCTCCGAATGGGACTGGGCTACAATGAGCAGTTCTTC. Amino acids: CATSLRMGLGYNEQFF.

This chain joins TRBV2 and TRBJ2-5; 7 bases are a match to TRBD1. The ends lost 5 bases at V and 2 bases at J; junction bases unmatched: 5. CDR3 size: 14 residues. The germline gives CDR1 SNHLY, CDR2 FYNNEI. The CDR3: CASSKGTVQETQYF. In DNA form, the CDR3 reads TGTGCCAGCAGTAAAGGGACAGTTCAAGAGACCCAGTACTTC.

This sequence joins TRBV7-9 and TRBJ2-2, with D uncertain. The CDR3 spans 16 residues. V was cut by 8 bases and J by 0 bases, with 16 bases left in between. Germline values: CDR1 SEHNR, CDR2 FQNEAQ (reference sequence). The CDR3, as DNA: TGTGCCAGCCCGGCGGCAGCTCCTTCGAACACCGGGGAGCTGTTTTTT. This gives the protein CASPAAAPSNTGELFF.

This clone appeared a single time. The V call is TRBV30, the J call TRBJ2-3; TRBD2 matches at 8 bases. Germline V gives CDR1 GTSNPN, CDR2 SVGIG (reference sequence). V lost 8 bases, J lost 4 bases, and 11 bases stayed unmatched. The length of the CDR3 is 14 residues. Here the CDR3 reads CAGAQAGVADTQYF. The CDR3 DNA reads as TGTGCCGGAGCGCAAGCGGGAGTAGCAGATACGCAGTATTTT.

CDR3 residues: CASSTGQGGTGELFF. For the CDR3, the DNA is TGTGCCAGTAGTACGGGACAGGGGGGGACCGGGGAGCTGTTTTTT. The J gene is TRBJ2-2, the V gene TRBV19; 11 positions match TRBD1. The CDR3 loop spans 15 amino acids. The V segment lost 4 bases and the J segment 5 bases; nucleotides outside the gene matches: 3. Germline CDR1 and CDR2: LNHDA and SQIVND (reference sequence).

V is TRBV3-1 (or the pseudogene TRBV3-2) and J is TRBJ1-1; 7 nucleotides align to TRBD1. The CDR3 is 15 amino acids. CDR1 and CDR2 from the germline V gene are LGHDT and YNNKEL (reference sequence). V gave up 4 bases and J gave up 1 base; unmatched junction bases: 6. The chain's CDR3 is CASSPGSGGNTEAFF. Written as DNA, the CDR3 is TGTGCCAGCAGCCCAGGGTCAGGGGGGAACACTGAAGCTTTCTTT.

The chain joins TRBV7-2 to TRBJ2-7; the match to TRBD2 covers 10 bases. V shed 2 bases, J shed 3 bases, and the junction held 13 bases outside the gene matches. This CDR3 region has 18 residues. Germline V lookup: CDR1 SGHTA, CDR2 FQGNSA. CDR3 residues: CASSLKRGGQVLGYEQYF. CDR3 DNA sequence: TGTGCCAGCAGCTTAAAGCGGGGGGGCCAGGTTCTTGGCTACGAGCAGTACTTC.

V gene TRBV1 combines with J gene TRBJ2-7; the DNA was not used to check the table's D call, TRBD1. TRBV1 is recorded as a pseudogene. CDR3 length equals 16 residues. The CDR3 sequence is CTSSQFSRDRDFEQYF. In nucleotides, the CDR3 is TGCACCAGCAGCCAATTTTCTCGGGACAGGGATTTCGAGCAGTACTTC.

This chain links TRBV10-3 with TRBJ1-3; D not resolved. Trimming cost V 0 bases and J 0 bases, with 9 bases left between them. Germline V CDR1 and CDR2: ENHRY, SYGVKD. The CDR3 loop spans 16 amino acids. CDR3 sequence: CAISESSLSSGNTIYF. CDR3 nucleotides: TGTGCCATCAGTGAGTCGAGCCTAAGCTCTGGAAACACCATATATTTT.

The CDR3 DNA reads TGCGCCAGCGGCCCGACTAGCGGGGGATACAATGAGCAGTTCTTC. This sequence encodes CASGPTSGGYNEQFF. V gene TRBV5-1 combines with J gene TRBJ2-1, with TRBD2 matching 12 bases. In germline, CDR1 is SGHRS, CDR2 YFSETQ. This CDR3 contains 15 residues. J was trimmed by 4 bases and V by 7 bases; bases with no gene match: 6.

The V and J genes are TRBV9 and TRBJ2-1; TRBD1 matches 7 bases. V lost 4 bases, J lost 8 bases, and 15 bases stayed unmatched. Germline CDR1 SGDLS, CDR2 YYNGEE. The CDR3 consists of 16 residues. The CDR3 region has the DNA TGTGCCAGCAGCCCCCGGGGACAGATTCCTGGGGATGAGCAGTTCTTC. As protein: CASSPRGQIPGDEQFF.

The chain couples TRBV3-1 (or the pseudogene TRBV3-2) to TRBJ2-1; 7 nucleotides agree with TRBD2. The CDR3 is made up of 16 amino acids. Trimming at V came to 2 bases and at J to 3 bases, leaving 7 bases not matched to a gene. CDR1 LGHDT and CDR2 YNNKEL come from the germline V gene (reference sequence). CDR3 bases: TGTGCCAGCAGCCAAAAAGCCGGGGGGTTCTACAATGAGCAGTTCTTC. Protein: CASSQKAGGFYNEQFF.

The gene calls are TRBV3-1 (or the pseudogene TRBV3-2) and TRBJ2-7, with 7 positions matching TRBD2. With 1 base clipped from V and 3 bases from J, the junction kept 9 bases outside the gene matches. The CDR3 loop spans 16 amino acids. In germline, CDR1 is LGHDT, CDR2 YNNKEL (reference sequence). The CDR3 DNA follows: TGTGCCAGCAGCCAAGGGGGGGGGTCGGTGCGCTACGAGCAGTACTTC. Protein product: CASSQGGGSVRYEQYF.

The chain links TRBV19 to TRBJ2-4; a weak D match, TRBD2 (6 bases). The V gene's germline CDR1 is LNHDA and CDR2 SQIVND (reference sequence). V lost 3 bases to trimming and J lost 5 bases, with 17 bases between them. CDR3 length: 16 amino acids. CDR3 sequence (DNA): TGTGCCAGTAGTATGGGGTCGGGGGTCCGGGAAAACATTCAGTACTTC. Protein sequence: CASSMGSGVRENIQYF. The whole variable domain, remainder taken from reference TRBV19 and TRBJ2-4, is DGGITQSPKYLFRKEGQNVTLSCEQNLNHDAMYWYRQDPGQGLRLIYYSQIVNDFQKGDIAEGYSVSREKKESFPLTVTSAQKNPTAFYLCASSMGSGVRENIQYFGAGTRLSVL.

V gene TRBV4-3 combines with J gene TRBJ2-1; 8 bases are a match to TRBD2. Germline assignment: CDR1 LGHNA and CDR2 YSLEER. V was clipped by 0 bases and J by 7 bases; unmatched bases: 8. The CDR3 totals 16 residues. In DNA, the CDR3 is TGCGCCAGCAGCCAAGATGGGGGCGGGGGGTGGAATGAGCAGTTCTTC. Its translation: CASSQDGGGGWNEQFF.

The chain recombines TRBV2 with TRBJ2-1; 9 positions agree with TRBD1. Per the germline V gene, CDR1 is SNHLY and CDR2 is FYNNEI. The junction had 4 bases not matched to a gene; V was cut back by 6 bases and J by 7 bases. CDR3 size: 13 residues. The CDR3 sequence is CASRQGAWNEQFF. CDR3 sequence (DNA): TGTGCCAGCAGACAGGGGGCATGGAATGAGCAGTTCTTC.